This T cell receptor beta chain was identified in a study of T cell changes during pregnancy in multiple sclerosis. Germline V CDR1 and CDR2: MDHEN, SYDVKM. V was clipped by 10 bases and J by 5 bases; unmatched bases: 15. The CDR3 runs 16 residues. Here immunoSEQ multiplex PCR was the method, and the copy in TCRdb shows in-frame clones only, minus some. The profile shows under 50,000 clones, about 90% of them singletons. This clone was observed a single time. The receptor was isolated from a female donor with multiple sclerosis, enrolled in a pregnancy study. Sample: CD8+ T cells from peripheral blood mononuclear cells, taken before pregnancy. The rearrangement links TRBV28 to TRBJ2-2; 8 nucleotides match TRBD2. CDR3 sequence: CATQGPAGVGTGELFF. The CDR3 DNA sequence: TGTGCCACTCAGGGTCCAGCGGGAGTAGGGACCGGGGAGCTGTTTTTT.